This TCR beta chain was captured in a study of cytomegalovirus exposure and HLA in healthy donors. Study findings and constraints: One later analysis, an examination of the roughly 130 validation repertoires, found that first-cohort TCR clusters tended to co-occur in them. The study recorded fewer than 200 TCR beta chains that were cytomegalovirus-associated. The classifier reportedly diagnosed cytomegalovirus status with high specificity and sensitivity. While the bulk of TCR sequences proved rare, some public TCRs turned up in many donors.

This table comes from immunoSEQ multiplex PCR, and its TCRdb copy is limited to in-frame clones, with some not included. The sample has roughly 75,000 clones, 85% seen once. In regard to this clone: Its specificity is unknown.

The CDR3 runs 13 residues. The V gene lost 5 bases and the J gene lost 1 base, with 8 bases spanning the gap. Germline V gives CDR1 SGHVS, CDR2 FQNEAQ. The V gene is TRBV7-8, the J gene TRBJ1-1; no definite D call. This clonotype originated in a man aged 25-45 years in good health and CMV-seronegative. The source material was PBMCs. The CDR3 DNA is TGTGCCAGCAGCCAGGTGCAGAACACTGAAGCTTTCTTT. Residues: CASSQVQNTEAFF.